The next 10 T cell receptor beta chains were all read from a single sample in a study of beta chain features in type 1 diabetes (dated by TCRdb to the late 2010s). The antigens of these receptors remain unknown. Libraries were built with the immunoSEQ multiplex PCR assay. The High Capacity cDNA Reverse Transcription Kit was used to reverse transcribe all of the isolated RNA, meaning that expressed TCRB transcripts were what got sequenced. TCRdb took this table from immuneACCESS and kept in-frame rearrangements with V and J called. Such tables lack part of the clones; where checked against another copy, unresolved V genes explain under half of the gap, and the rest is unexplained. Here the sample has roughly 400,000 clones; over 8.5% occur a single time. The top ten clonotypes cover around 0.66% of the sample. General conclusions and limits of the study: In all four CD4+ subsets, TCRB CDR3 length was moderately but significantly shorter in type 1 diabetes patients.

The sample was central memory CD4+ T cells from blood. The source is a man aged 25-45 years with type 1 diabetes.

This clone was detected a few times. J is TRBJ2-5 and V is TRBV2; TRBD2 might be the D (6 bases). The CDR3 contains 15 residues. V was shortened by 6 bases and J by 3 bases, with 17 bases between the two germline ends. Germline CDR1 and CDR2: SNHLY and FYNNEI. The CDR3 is CASSRSGAPEETQYF. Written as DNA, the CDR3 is TGTGCCAGCAGCCGCTCGGGAGCGCCTGAAGAGACCCAGTACTTC.

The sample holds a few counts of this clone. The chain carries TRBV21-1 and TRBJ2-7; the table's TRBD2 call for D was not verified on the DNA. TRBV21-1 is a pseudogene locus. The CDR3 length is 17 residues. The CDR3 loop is CASSKAPGLAINYEQYF. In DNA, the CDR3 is TGTGCCAGCAGCAAAGCCCCGGGACTCGCGATTAACTACGAGCAGTACTTC.

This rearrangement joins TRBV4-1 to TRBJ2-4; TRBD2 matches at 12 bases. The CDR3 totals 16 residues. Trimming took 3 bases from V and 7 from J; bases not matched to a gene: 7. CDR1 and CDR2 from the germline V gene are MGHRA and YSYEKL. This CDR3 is CASSQDVGTSGNIQYF. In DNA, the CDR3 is TGCGCCAGCAGCCAGGACGTCGGGACTAGCGGGAACATTCAGTACTTC.

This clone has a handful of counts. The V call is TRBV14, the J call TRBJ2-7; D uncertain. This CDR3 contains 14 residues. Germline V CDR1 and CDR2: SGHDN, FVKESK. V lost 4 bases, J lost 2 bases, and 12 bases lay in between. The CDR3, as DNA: TGTGCCAGCAGCCCACGGGCCCATACCTACGAGCAGTACTTC. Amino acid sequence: CASSPRAHTYEQYF. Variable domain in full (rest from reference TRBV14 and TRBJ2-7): EAGVTQFPSHSVIEKGQTVTLRCDPISGHDNLYWYRRVMGKEIKFLLHFVKESKQDESGMPNNRFLAERTGGTYSTLKVQPAELEDSGVYFCASSPRAHTYEQYFGPGTRLTVT.

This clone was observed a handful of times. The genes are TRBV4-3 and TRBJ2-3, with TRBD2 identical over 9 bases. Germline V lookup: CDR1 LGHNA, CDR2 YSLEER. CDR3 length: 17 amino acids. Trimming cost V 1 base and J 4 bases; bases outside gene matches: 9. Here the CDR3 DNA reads TGCGCCAGCAGCCAAGTTGTGGCGGGAGGGTGGGCAGATACGCAGTATTTT. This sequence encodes CASSQVVAGGWADTQYF.

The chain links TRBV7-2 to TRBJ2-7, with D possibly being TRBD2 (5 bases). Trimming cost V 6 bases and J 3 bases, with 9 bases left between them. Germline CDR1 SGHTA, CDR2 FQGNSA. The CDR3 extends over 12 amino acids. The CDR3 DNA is TGTGCCAGCAGTGGGGAGAGCTACGAGCAGTACTTC. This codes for CASSGESYEQYF.

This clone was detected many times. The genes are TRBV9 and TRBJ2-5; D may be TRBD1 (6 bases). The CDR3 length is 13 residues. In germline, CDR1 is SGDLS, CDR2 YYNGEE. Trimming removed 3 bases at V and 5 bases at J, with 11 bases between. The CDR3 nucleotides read TGTGCCAGCAGCGCCACAGGGATCGAGACCCAGTACTTC. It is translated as CASSATGIETQYF. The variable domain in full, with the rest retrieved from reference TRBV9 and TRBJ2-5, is DSGVTQTPKHLITATGQRVTLRCSPRSGDLSVYWYQQSLDQGLQFLIQYYNGEERAKGNILERFSAQQFPDLHSELNLSSLELGDSALYFCASSATGIETQYFGPGTRLLVL.

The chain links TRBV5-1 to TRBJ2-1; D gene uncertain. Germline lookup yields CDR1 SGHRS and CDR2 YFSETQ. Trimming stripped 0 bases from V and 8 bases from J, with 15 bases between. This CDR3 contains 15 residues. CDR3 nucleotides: TGCGCCAGCAGCTTGGACACGGATAATGGGTATGAGCAGTTCTTC. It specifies CASSLDTDNGYEQFF.

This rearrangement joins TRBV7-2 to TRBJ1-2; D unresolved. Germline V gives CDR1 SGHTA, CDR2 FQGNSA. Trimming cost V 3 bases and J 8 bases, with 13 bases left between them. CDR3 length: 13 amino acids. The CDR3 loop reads CASSLAESGGYTF. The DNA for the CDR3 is TGTGCCAGCAGCTTGGCCGAGTCGGGAGGCTACACCTTC.

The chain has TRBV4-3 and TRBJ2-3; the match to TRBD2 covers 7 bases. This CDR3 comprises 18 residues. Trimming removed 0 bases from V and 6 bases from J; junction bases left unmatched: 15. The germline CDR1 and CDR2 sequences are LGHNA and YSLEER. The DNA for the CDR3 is TGCGCCAGCAGCCAAGATGTTGGGGGGAGGGCGCACTCCGATACGCAGTATTTT. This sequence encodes CASSQDVGGRAHSDTQYF.